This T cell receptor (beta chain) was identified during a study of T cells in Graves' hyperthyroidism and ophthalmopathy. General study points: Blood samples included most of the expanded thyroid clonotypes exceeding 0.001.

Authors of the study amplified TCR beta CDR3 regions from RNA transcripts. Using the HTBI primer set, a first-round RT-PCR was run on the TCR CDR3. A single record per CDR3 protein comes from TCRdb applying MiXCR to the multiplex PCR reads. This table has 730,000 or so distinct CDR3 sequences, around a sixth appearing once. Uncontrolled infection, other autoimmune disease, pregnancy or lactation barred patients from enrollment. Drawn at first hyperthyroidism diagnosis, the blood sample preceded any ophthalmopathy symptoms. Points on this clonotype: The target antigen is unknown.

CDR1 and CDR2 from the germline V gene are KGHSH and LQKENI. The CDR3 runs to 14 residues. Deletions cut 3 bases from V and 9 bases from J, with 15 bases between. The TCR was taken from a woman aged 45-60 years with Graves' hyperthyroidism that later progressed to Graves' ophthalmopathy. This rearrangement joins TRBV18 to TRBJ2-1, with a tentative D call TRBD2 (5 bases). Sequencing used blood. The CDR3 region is CASSPLDGEGEQFF. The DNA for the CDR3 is TGTGCCAGCTCACCCCTGGACGGGGAAGGTGAGCAGTTCTTC.